One sample yielded the 21 T cell receptor beta chains listed below, sequenced in a study of T cell changes during pregnancy in multiple sclerosis. Sequencing was performed with immunoSEQ multiplex PCR; in TCRdb, only in-frame clones are kept and a portion is missing. This table has about 51,000 clones, 85% to 95% appearing once. The sequencing used CD4+ T cells from peripheral blood mononuclear cells, collected in the second trimester of pregnancy. The source of these receptors is a female donor with multiple sclerosis, enrolled in a pregnancy study.

The chain carries TRBV7-2 and TRBJ2-3; no reliable D call. Looked up from germline, CDR1 is SGHTA and CDR2 is FQGNSA. CDR3 length: 13 amino acids. Trimming cost V 6 bases and J 3 bases, with 10 bases left between them. The CDR3 DNA reads as TGTGCCAGCAGTTACGCAGGTACAGATACGCAGTATTTT. Its protein product is CASSYAGTDTQYF. Combining the CDR3 with reference TRBV7-2 and TRBJ2-3 gives the whole variable domain GAGVSQSPSNKVTEKGKDVELRCDPISGHTALYWYRQSLGQGLEFLIYFQGNSAPDKSGLPSDRFSAERTGGSVSTLTIQRTQQEDSAVYLCASSYAGTDTQYFGPGTRLTVL.

The chain recombines TRBV29-1 with TRBJ1-1; 7 bases match TRBD1. Unmatched junction bases numbered 7, after V lost 7 bases and J lost 2 bases. Germline values: CDR1 SQVTM, CDR2 ANQGSEA. The CDR3 extends over 13 amino acids. The DNA of the CDR3 is TGCAGCGCTCGTAGGGGGCCTAACACTGAAGCTTTCTTT. This sequence encodes CSARRGPNTEAFF.

This chain connects TRBV6-5 to TRBJ1-4; the match to TRBD1 covers 7 bases. V lost 6 bases to trimming and J lost 4 bases; unmatched junction nucleotides: 2. This CDR3 has 13 amino acids. CDR1 is MNHEY and CDR2 is SVGAGI in the germline V gene. The CDR3: CASRRDSNEKLFF. The CDR3, as DNA: TGTGCCAGCAGAAGGGACAGTAATGAAAAACTGTTTTTT.

This clone was counted a single time. The chain couples TRBV6-1 to TRBJ1-6; the match to TRBD1 covers 7 bases. V trimming: 2 bases; J trimming: 6 bases; junction bases outside the gene matches: 10. Per germline, CDR1 MNHNS and CDR2 SASEGT. The CDR3 consists of 17 residues. CDR3 in amino acids: CASSEFGGGTANSPLHF. Here the CDR3 DNA reads TGTGCCAGCAGTGAATTCGGGGGGGGGACAGCTAATTCACCCCTCCACTTT.

The chain is built from TRBV19 and TRBJ2-3, with 10 positions matching TRBD2. V gave up 6 bases and J gave up 3 bases; unmatched junction bases: 12. The length of the CDR3 is 17 residues. The germline V gene encodes CDR1 LNHDA and CDR2 SQIVND (reference sequence). The CDR3 protein is CASSRERGGPWTDTQYF. The CDR3 nucleotides read TGTGCCAGTAGCCGGGAGCGGGGGGGCCCTTGGACAGATACGCAGTATTTT.

This chain joins TRBV6-5 and TRBJ2-1; 9 nucleotides align to TRBD2. Germline V lookup: CDR1 MNHEY, CDR2 SVGAGI. The CDR3 sequence is 13 residues long. CDR3 sequence: CQISGGWCNEQFF. The CDR3 DNA is TGTCAAATAAGCGGGGGGTGGTGCAATGAGCAGTTCTTC.

V usage is TRBV27 and J usage is TRBJ2-2; D might be TRBD1 (5 bases). V lost 6 bases and J lost 4, with 9 bases in between. This CDR3 spans 13 amino acids. The germline CDR1 and CDR2 sequences are MNHEY and SMNVEV (reference sequence). The DNA of the CDR3 is TGTGCCAGCAGCCGCACAGGCACCGGGGAGCTGTTTTTT. Amino acid sequence: CASSRTGTGELFF.

The chain uses TRBV18 and TRBJ1-1, with TRBD1 identical over 9 bases. This CDR3 spans 18 amino acids. CDR1 is KGHSH and CDR2 is LQKENI in the germline V gene. J was trimmed by 4 bases and V by 3 bases; bases with no gene match: 15. CDR3 in DNA: TGTGCCAGCTCACCTAGACCTAATACAGGGGGCTACGGCACTGAAGCTTTCTTT. Translation gives CASSPRPNTGGYGTEAFF. The full variable domain, with the rest looked up from reference TRBV18 and TRBJ1-1, is NAGVMQNPRHLVRRRGQEARLRCSPMKGHSHVYWYRQLPEEGLKFMVYLQKENIIDESGMPKERFSAEFPKEGPSILRIQQVVRGDSAAYFCASSPRPNTGGYGTEAFFGQGTRLTVV.

The chain recombines TRBV19 with TRBJ1-2, with D uncertain. V lost 8 bases to trimming and J lost 0 bases, with 10 bases between them. CDR1 and CDR2 from the germline V gene are LNHDA and SQIVND (reference sequence). The CDR3 runs 13 residues. The CDR3 here is CASLSLSNYGYTF. The CDR3 DNA sequence: TGTGCCAGTCTTAGCCTATCTAACTATGGCTACACCTTC.

The rearrangement uses TRBV6-5 and TRBJ1-2; 9 bases align to TRBD1. V dropped 5 bases and J dropped 8; count of bases not matched to a gene: 12. CDR1 and CDR2 from the germline V gene are MNHEY and SVGAGI. The CDR3 contains 15 residues. The CDR3 DNA follows: TGTGCCAGCAGTAACATCCCGGGGACAGGGCGAGGCTACACCTTC. Amino acids: CASSNIPGTGRGYTF.

This chain joins TRBV6-5 and TRBJ2-7; TRBD1 might be the D (5 bases). CDR3 size: 13 residues. Deletions cut 5 bases from V and 3 bases from J, with 11 bases between. The germline V gene has CDR1 MNHEY and CDR2 SVGAGI. CDR3 amino acids: CASSIQGDYEQYF. The CDR3 DNA sequence: TGTGCCAGCAGTATCCAGGGTGACTACGAGCAGTACTTC.

The chain couples TRBV2 to TRBJ2-3, with D tentatively TRBD2 (7 bases). Germline CDR1 SNHLY, CDR2 FYNNEI. V lost 2 bases to trimming and J lost 5 bases, with 14 bases between them. The CDR3 length is 15 residues. The CDR3 region has the DNA TGTGCCAGCAGTGAACAGGAGGGGGGGATAGATACGCAGTATTTT. Amino acid sequence: CASSEQEGGIDTQYF.

The gene calls are TRBV6-1 and TRBJ1-5, with 9 bases matching TRBD1. CDR3 length: 19 amino acids. Germline V gene lookup returns CDR1 MNHNS and CDR2 SASEGT. Trimming cost V 5 bases and J 2 bases; bases outside gene matches: 16. Here the CDR3 DNA reads TGTGCCAGCAGTCAAGACGGGACAGGGACACAGAGGGGCAATCAGCCCCAGCATTTT. It codes for CASSQDGTGTQRGNQPQHF.

The rearrangement links TRBV11-1 to TRBJ2-7; 7 nucleotides line up with TRBD1. This CDR3 comprises 13 residues. Unmatched junction bases numbered 3, after V lost 0 bases and J lost 7 bases. The germline gives CDR1 SGHAT, CDR2 FQDESV (reference sequence). CDR3 sequence reads: CASSLAQGWEQYF. CDR3 bases: TGTGCCAGCAGCTTAGCACAGGGGTGGGAGCAGTACTTC.

V and J are TRBV7-9 and TRBJ1-3; 9 positions match TRBD1. The germline gives CDR1 SEHNR, CDR2 FQNEAQ (reference sequence). The CDR3 contains 17 residues. V lost 2 bases and J lost 7; bases outside the gene matches: 12. CDR3 in amino acids: CASSLRLTGQGQNTIYF. CDR3 in DNA: TGTGCCAGCAGCTTACGCCTGACGGGACAGGGACAGAACACCATATATTTT.

The rearrangement uses TRBV30 and TRBJ1-5, with TRBD1 matching 9 bases. From germline, CDR1 is GTSNPN and CDR2 SVGIG (reference sequence). V was pared by 5 bases and J by 4 bases, with 3 bases of the junction left unmatched. There are 13 residues in the CDR3. The CDR3 sequence: CAWQQGANQPQHF. As DNA, the CDR3 is TGTGCCTGGCAACAGGGGGCGAATCAGCCCCAGCATTTT.

This chain links TRBV11-3 with TRBJ2-5; no clear D gene. V gave up 1 base and J gave up 3 bases, with 9 bases separating them. The V gene's germline CDR1 is SGHNT and CDR2 YENEEA. CDR3 length equals 14 residues. The CDR3 sequence is CASSLGRYKETQYF. The CDR3 DNA reads TGTGCCAGCAGCTTAGGGCGGTACAAAGAGACCCAGTACTTC.

The J gene is TRBJ2-7, the V gene TRBV27, with 8 bases matching TRBD1. Trimming removed 3 bases from V and 2 bases from J; junction bases left unmatched: 6. The length of the CDR3 is 15 residues. Germline-derived CDR1 and CDR2 are MNHEY and SMNVEV (reference sequence). CDR3 residues: CASSFQTGAAYEQYF. CDR3 sequence (DNA): TGTGCCAGCAGTTTCCAGACAGGGGCTGCCTACGAGCAGTACTTC.

The chain is built from TRBV9 and TRBJ1-2; 9 bases align to TRBD1. The germline CDR1 and CDR2 sequences are SGDLS and YYNGEE. The trim removed 3 bases at V and 5 bases at J, leaving 5 bases unmatched. CDR3 length: 14 residues. The CDR3 DNA reads as TGTGCCAGCAGCGGAGGGACAGGGAGATATGGCTACACCTTC. It codes for CASSGGTGRYGYTF.

The genes are TRBV7-9 and TRBJ1-5, with a tentative D call TRBD1 (5 bases). This CDR3 region has 15 residues. Germline assignment: CDR1 SEHNR and CDR2 FQNEAQ (reference sequence). V dropped 4 bases and J dropped 1 base, with 11 bases sitting between them. Written as DNA, the CDR3 is TGTGCCAGCAGCTCTGGGGGGTCCAGCAATCAGCCCCAGCATTTT. Its protein product is CASSSGGSSNQPQHF.

The chain employs TRBV6-6 and TRBJ1-5; tentative D call: TRBD1 (6 bases). From germline, CDR1 is MNHNY and CDR2 SVGAGI (reference sequence). CDR3 length: 14 amino acids. With 4 bases removed from V and 1 base from J, the gap between germline ends came to 8 bases. The CDR3 loop is CASSSRGSNQPQHF. The CDR3, as DNA: TGTGCCAGCAGTTCGAGGGGGAGCAATCAGCCCCAGCATTTT.